One sample yielded the 4 T cell receptor beta chains listed below, sequenced in a study of somatic mutations in cytotoxic T cells in rheumatoid arthritis. The repertoire was sequenced with immunoSEQ multiplex PCR; TCRdb's copy has only in-frame clones and lacks some. The table has 9,000 to 9,500 clones, around 79% seen once. Sequencing was carried out using CD8+ T cells sorted from blood. Every receptor here comes from an adult with rheumatoid arthritis.

By share of the sample, this clone is medium-sized (0.01 to 0.1%). This chain joins TRBV5-1 and TRBJ2-1; 9 bases fit TRBD1. The length of the CDR3 is 17 residues. The germline CDR1 and CDR2 sequences are SGHRS and YFSETQ. The ends lost 4 bases at V and 6 bases at J; junction bases unmatched: 14. The DNA for the CDR3 is TGCGCCAGCAGCCGTTATAATAACAGGGGGCTAGGCAATGAGCAGTTCTTC. This gives the protein CASSRYNNRGLGNEQFF.

In its sample, this clone was seen a few times. This chain joins TRBV7-3 and TRBJ1-2; perhaps TRBD1 as D (6 bases). V lost 5 bases, J lost 4 bases, and 11 bases lay in between. Germline values: CDR1 SGHTA, CDR2 FQGTGA. The CDR3 contains 13 residues. CDR3 DNA sequence: TGTGCCAGCAGCCCAGGGGTAGTCTATGGCTACACCTTC. Protein product: CASSPGVVYGYTF.

The chain recombines TRBV28 with TRBJ1-2; TRBD1 might be the D (5 bases). V lost 3 bases and J lost 2, with 13 bases in between. Germline loops: CDR1 MDHEN, CDR2 SYDVKM. The CDR3 sequence is 15 residues long. CDR3 in amino acids: CASSLSRQFNYGYTF. The CDR3 DNA reads TGTGCCAGCAGTTTGAGTCGACAGTTCAACTATGGCTACACCTTC.

The V gene is TRBV4-3, the J gene TRBJ2-6; 9 bases match TRBD1. From germline, CDR1 is LGHNA and CDR2 YSLEER. The CDR3 is 16 residues long. The V segment lost 6 bases and the J segment 3 bases; nucleotides outside the gene matches: 6. The CDR3 DNA sequence: TGCGCCAGCAGGCGGACAGGGGCGGGTGGGGCCAACGTCCTGACTTTC. Translated, it gives CASRRTGAGGANVLTF.